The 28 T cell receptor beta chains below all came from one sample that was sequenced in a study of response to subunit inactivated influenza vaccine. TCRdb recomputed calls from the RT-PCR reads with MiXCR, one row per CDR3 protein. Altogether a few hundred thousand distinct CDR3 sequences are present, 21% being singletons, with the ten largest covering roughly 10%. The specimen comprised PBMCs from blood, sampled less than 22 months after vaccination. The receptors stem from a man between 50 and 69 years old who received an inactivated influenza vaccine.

Here the CDR3 DNA reads TGTGCCAGCAGCTACTGGACTAGCGGGACTGAGCAGTTCTTC. It yields the protein CASSYWTSGTEQFF. V gene TRBV14 combines with J gene TRBJ2-1; the match to TRBD2 covers 12 bases. Looked up from germline, CDR1 is SGHDN and CDR2 is FVKESK. Germline trimming cut 5 bases from V and 9 bases from J; bases unmatched to any gene: 5. This CDR3 is 14 amino acids long.

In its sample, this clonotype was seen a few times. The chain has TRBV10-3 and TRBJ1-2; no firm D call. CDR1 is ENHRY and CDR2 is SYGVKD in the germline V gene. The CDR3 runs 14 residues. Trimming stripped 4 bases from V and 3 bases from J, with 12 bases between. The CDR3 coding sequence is TGTGCCATCAGTGGGCCCCCGGAGGACTATGGCTACACCTTC. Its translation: CAISGPPEDYGYTF.

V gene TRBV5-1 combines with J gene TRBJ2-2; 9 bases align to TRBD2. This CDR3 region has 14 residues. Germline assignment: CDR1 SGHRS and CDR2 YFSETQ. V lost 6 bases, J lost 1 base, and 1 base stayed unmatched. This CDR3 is CASMTSGNTGELFF. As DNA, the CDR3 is TGCGCCAGCATGACTAGCGGGAACACCGGGGAGCTGTTTTTT.

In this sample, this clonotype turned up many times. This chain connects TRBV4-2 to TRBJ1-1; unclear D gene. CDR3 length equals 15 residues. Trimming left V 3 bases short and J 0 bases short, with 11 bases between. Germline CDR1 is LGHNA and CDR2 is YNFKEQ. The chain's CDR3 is CASSHSDGLNTEAFF. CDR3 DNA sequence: TGTGCCAGCAGCCACTCGGACGGGTTGAACACTGAAGCTTTCTTT.

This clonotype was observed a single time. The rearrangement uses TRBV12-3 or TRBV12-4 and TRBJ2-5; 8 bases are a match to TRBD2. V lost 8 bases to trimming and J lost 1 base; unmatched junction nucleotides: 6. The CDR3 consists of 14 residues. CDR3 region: CASATGGAQETQYF. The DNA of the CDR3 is TGTGCCAGCGCCACGGGGGGGGCCCAAGAGACCCAGTACTTC.

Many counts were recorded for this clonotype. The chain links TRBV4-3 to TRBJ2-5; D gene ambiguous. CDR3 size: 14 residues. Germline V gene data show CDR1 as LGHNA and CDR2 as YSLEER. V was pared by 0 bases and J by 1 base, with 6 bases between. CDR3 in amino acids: CASSQETFQETQYF. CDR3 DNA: TGCGCCAGCAGCCAAGAGACGTTCCAAGAGACCCAGTACTTC.

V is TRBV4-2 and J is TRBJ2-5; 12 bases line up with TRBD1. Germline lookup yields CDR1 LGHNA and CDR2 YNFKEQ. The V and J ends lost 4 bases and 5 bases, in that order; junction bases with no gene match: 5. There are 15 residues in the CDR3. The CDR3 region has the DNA TGTGCCAGCAGCCTCGGGACAGGGGGCATGGAGACCCAGTACTTC. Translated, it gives CASSLGTGGMETQYF.

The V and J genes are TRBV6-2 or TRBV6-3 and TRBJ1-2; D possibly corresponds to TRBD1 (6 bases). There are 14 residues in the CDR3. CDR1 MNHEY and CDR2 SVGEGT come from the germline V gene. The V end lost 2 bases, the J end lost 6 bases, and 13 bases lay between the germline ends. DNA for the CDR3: TGTGCCAGCAGTTACGCGTCGACAGGCAATGGCTACACCTTC. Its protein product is CASSYASTGNGYTF.

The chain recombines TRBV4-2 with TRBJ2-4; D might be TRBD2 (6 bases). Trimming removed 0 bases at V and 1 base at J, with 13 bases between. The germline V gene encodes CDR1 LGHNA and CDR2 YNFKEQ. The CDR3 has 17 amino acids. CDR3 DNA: TGTGCCAGCAGCCAAGATGGGGGGACCGTCGCCAAAAACATTCAGTACTTC. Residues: CASSQDGGTVAKNIQYF.

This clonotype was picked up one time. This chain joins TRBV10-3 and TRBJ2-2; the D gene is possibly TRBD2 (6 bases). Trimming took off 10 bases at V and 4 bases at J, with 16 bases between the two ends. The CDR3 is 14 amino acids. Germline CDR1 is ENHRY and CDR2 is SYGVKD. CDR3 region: CATRISGSTGELFF. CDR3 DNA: TGTGCCACCCGGATTAGCGGTTCCACCGGGGAGCTGTTTTTT.

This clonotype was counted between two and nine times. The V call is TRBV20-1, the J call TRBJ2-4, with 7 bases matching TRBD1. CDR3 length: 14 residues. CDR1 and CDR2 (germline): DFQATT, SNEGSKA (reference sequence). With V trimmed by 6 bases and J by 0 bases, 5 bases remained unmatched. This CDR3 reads CSARTGIAKNIQYF. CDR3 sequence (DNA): TGCAGTGCCCGGACAGGCATAGCCAAAAACATTCAGTACTTC.

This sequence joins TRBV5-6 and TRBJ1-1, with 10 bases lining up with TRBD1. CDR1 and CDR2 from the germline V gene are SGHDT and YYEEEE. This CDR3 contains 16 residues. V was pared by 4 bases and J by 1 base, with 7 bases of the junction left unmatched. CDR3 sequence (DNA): TGTGCCAGCAGCATGACAGGGGGCCGAGGGAACACTGAAGCTTTCTTT. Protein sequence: CASSMTGGRGNTEAFF.

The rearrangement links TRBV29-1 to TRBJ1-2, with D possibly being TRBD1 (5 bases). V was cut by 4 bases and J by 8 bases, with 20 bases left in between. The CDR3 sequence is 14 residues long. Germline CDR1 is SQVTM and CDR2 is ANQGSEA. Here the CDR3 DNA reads TGCAGCGTTGGGTTCCCCCAGGGAGGGAACGGCTACACCTTC. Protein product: CSVGFPQGGNGYTF.

CDR3: CASSDSSSYNSPLHF. The CDR3 bases are TGTGCCAGCAGTGACAGCAGCTCCTATAATTCACCCCTCCACTTT. V and J are TRBV2 and TRBJ1-6; D gene uncertain. Germline CDR1 and CDR2: SNHLY and FYNNEI. This CDR3 has 15 residues. V was clipped by 3 bases and J by 0 bases, with 6 bases between them.

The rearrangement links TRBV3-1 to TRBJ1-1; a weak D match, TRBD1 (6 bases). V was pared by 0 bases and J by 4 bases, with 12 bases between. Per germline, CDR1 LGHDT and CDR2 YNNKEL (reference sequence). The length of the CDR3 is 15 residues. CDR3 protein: CASSQDYGGPTEAFF. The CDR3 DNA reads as TGTGCCAGCAGCCAAGATTATGGGGGGCCCACTGAAGCTTTCTTT.

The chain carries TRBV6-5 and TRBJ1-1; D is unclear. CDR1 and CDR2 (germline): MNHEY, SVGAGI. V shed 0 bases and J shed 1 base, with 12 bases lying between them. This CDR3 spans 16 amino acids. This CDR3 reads CASSYSRAAANTEAFF. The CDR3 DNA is TGTGCCAGCAGTTACTCGAGGGCGGCAGCGAACACTGAAGCTTTCTTT.

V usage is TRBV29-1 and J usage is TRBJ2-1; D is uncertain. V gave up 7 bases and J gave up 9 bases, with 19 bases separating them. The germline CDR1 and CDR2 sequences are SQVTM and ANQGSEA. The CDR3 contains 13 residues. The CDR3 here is CSAPDGLWGEQFF. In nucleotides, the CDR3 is TGCAGCGCCCCAGACGGCCTCTGGGGTGAGCAGTTCTTC.

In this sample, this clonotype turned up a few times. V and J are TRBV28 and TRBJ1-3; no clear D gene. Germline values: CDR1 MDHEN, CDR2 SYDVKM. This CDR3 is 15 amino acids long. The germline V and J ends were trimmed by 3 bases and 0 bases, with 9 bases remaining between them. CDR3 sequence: CASSFLEFSGNTIYF. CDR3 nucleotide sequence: TGTGCCAGCAGTTTCTTGGAATTCTCTGGAAACACCATATATTTT.

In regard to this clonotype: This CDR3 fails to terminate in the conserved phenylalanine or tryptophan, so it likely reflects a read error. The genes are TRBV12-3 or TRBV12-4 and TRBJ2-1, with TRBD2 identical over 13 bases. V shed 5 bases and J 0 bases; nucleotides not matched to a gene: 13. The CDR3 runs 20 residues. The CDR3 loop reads CASSHPGLAGASSSYNEQFL. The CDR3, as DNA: TGTGCCAGCAGTCACCCCGGACTAGCGGGGGCCTCAAGCTCCTACAATGAGCAGTTCCTC.

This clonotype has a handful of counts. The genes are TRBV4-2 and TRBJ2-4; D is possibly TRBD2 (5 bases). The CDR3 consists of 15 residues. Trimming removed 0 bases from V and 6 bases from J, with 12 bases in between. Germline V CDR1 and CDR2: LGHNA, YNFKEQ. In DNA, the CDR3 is TGTGCCAGCAGCCAAGATTCGGCGGGCCTAAACATTCAGTACTTC. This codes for CASSQDSAGLNIQYF.

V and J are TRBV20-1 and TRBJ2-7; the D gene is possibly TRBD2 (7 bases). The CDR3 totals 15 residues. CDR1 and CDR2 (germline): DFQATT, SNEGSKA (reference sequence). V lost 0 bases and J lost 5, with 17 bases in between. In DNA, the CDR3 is TGCAGTGCTAGAGATCCCTCGGGGGCGGGAGACGAGCAGTACTTC. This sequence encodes CSARDPSGAGDEQYF.

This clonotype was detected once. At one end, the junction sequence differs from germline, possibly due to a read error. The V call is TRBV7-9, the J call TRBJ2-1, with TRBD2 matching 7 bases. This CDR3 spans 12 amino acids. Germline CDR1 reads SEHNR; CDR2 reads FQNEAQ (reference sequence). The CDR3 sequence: CASSYSGTTASF. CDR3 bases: TGTGCCAGCAGCTACTCCGGGACTACCGCGTCGTTC.

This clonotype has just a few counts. Here the CDR3 DNA reads TGTGCCAGCAGTGGAAGAGGAACTAATGAAAAACTGTTTTTT. Translation: CASSGRGTNEKLFF. The chain joins TRBV6-2 or TRBV6-3 to TRBJ1-4, with no clear D. The germline V and J ends were trimmed by 5 bases and 1 base, with 8 bases remaining between them. Germline V gene sequence: CDR1 MNHEY, CDR2 SVGEGT. The CDR3 has 14 amino acids.

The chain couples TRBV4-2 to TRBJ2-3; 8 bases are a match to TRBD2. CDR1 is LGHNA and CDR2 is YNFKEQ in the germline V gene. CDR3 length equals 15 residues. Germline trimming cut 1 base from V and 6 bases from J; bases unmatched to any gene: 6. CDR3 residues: CASSQVSGGPDTQYF. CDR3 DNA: TGTGCCAGCAGCCAAGTATCGGGAGGGCCCGATACGCAGTATTTT.

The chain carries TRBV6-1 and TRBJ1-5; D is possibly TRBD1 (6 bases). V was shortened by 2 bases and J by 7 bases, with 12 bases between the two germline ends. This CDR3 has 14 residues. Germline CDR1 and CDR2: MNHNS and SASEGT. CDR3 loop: CASSERGGGQPQHF. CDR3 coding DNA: TGTGCCAGCAGTGAACGTGGGGGCGGCCAGCCCCAGCATTTT.

CDR3 sequence reads: CASRISRQTEAFF. The CDR3 DNA sequence: TGTGCCAGCAGAATCAGTAGGCAAACTGAAGCTTTCTTT. The chain carries TRBV28 and TRBJ1-1; D uncertain. CDR1 is MDHEN, CDR2 SYDVKM, per germline. Deletions cut 6 bases from V and 5 bases from J, with 13 bases between. The CDR3 runs to 13 residues.

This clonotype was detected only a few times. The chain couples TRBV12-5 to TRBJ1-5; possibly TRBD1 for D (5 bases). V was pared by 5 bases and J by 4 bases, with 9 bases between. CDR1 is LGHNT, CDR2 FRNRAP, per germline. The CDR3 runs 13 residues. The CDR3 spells CASGRGGNQPQHF. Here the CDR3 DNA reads TGTGCTAGTGGTCGCGGGGGTAATCAGCCCCAGCATTTT.

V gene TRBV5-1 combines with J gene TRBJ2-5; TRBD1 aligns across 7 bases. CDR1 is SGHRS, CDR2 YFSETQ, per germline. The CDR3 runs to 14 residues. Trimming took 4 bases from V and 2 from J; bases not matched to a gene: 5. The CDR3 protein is CASSRTGQQETQYF. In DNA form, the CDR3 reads TGCGCCAGCAGCCGAACGGGACAGCAAGAGACCCAGTACTTC.